Described below is a single T cell receptor beta chain sequence and its context. An end of the junction differs from the germline gene, which may be a read error. The template was RNA from unsorted bulk tissue. In germline, CDR1 is DFQATT, CDR2 SNEGSKA (reference sequence). This CDR3 is 15 amino acids long. The data originate from a study of tumor and adjacent non-tumor tissue in lung cancer. Study overall: Aged about 30 to 76 years, patients included 10 men and about 5 women with stage I to III disease. On average, productive TCRbeta reads reached about 4.17 million per sample.

TCRbeta libraries were built with three rounds of nested PCR, modified from ARM-PCR. TCRdb used MiXCR to reprocess the multiplex PCR reads, holding one entry per CDR3 protein. The sample holds over 100,000 distinct CDR3 sequences; roughly 74% are singletons and the top ten take about 40%. The receptor's source is a woman aged 55-69 years with non-small cell lung cancer. The chain combines TRBV20-1 with TRBJ1-4, with unresolved D. Specimen: lung tumor tissue. The CDR3 spells CSASDPGASNEKLIF. In DNA, the CDR3 is TGCAGTGCTAGTGATCCGGGAGCGTCTAATGAGAAACTGATTTTT.